The present entry profiles one TCR beta chain with its context. Profiling relied on immunoSEQ multiplex PCR, and the TCRdb table lists in-frame clones only, not all of them. The sample has 390,000 or so clones, around 90% seen once. This entry is derived from a study of blood T cell repertoires in COVID-19. In the study overall: Acute and convalescent COVID-19 samples came from the United States, Italy and Spain. T cells, B-cell-depleted T cells, or PBMCs provided the cDNA or gDNA that served as material.

J gave up 8 bases and V 5 bases, and 9 bases lay outside the gene matches. Germline assignment: CDR1 SGHTA and CDR2 FQGNSA. This CDR3 contains 14 residues. The sample taken for sequencing was peripheral blood. This receptor was taken from a man younger than 35 with active or convalescent COVID-19. The chain couples TRBV7-2 to TRBJ2-1; 7 bases line up with TRBD1. The CDR3 nucleotides read TGTGCCAGCAGCCGGGACAGATTTTTGGATGAGCAGTTCTTC. Protein product: CASSRDRFLDEQFF.